A single sample is the source of the 18 T cell receptor beta chains below, sequenced in a study of human T cells and chemical hapten exposure. Indicated time point: pre-sensitization, week 0. Treatment here: therapeutic diphenylcyclopropenone sensitization with weekly scalp DPC. TCRdb used MiXCR to reprocess the RACE reads, holding one entry per CDR3 protein. This sample has 90,000 or so distinct CDR3 sequences, with 7.5% to 9.5% found just once. The sample was whole blood, taken in connection with sensitization to the hapten diphenylcyclopropenone (DPC). The receptors stem from a man aged 35-49 years with alopecia areata. Some clones in this sample may be carry-over from other donors' samples.

This clonotype was detected many times. The V gene is TRBV27, the J gene TRBJ1-1, with D unresolved. Trimming pared 6 bases from V and 0 bases from J, leaving 14 bases between. The germline V gene encodes CDR1 MNHEY and CDR2 SMNVEV (reference sequence). This CDR3 region has 15 residues. The CDR3 protein is CASSPSKFVNTEAFF. The CDR3 DNA sequence: TGTGCCAGCAGCCCCAGTAAGTTCGTGAACACTGAAGCTTTCTTT.

This clonotype showed up just once. This sequence joins TRBV7-2 and TRBJ2-4; perhaps D is TRBD1 or TRBD2 (6 bases each). Germline V lookup: CDR1 SGHTA, CDR2 FQGNSA. The germline V and J ends were trimmed by 2 bases and 9 bases, with 11 bases remaining between them. CDR3 length: 13 residues. CDR3 region: CASSLKGGAIQYF. The CDR3 region has the DNA TGTGCCAGCAGCTTAAAGGGGGGAGCCATTCAGTACTTC. The full variable domain, its missing parts supplied by reference TRBV7-2 and TRBJ2-4, is GAGVSQSPSNKVTEKGKDVELRCDPISGHTALYWYRQSLGQGLEFLIYFQGNSAPDKSGLPSDRFSAERTGGSVSTLTIQRTQQEDSAVYLCASSLKGGAIQYFGAGTRLSVL.

This clonotype turned up a few times. The chain employs TRBV6-2 or TRBV6-3 and TRBJ2-7; the D is unclear. The V gene's germline CDR1 is MNHEY and CDR2 SVGEGT. V was trimmed by 4 bases and J by 1 base, leaving 11 bases between them. The CDR3 length is 14 residues. The CDR3 spells CASSSVHLSYEQYV. CDR3 coding DNA: TGTGCCAGCAGTTCGGTCCATCTATCCTACGAGCAGTACGTC.

This clonotype was detected many times. The CDR3 nucleotides are TGCGCCAGCAGCTCGAACGGTGCCGGGTCTGGGGCCAACGTCCTGACTTTC. Its protein is CASSSNGAGSGANVLTF. This chain uses TRBV5-1 with TRBJ2-6; D unresolved. V was trimmed by 3 bases and J by 1 base, leaving 14 bases between them. There are 17 residues in the CDR3. Germline CDR1 is SGHRS and CDR2 is YFSETQ.

This clonotype has a count of ten or more. The rearrangement uses TRBV6-5 and TRBJ2-4, with 11 bases aligning to TRBD1. J was trimmed by 0 bases and V by 1 base; bases with no gene match: 2. There are 17 residues in the CDR3. Germline V gene lookup returns CDR1 MNHEY and CDR2 SVGAGI. CDR3 sequence (DNA): TGTGCCAGCAGTTACTTGGGACAGGGGGTAGCCAAAAACATTCAGTACTTC. Translated: CASSYLGQGVAKNIQYF.

The sample holds many counts of this clonotype. The J gene is TRBJ2-5, the V gene TRBV6-2 or TRBV6-3, with TRBD1 matching 8 bases. With 6 bases clipped from V and 3 bases from J, the junction kept 6 bases outside the gene matches. The CDR3 has 14 amino acids. The germline V gene has CDR1 MNHEY and CDR2 SVGEGT. The CDR3 spells CASRADRGEETQYF. The CDR3 DNA reads TGTGCCAGCAGGGCCGACAGGGGCGAAGAGACCCAGTACTTC.

A note on this clonotype: Being one base from a much bigger clone, this may be a read error. The V and J genes are TRBV18 and TRBJ2-7, with D unclear. The germline V gene has CDR1 KGHSH and CDR2 LQKENI. This CDR3 is 14 amino acids long. The CDR3, as DNA: TGTACCAGCTCACCACTCCCAGGCACCTACGAGCAGTACTTC. Its protein product is CTSSPLPGTYEQYF. Combining the CDR3 with reference TRBV18 and TRBJ2-7 gives the whole variable domain NAGVMQNPRHLVRRRGQEARLRCSPMKGHSHVYWYRQLPEEGLKFMVYLQKENIIDESGMPKERFSAEFPKEGPSILRIQQVVRGDSAAYFCTSSPLPGTYEQYFGPGTRLTVT.

This clonotype has a count of ten or more. CDR3 protein: CASSPQGSEKLFF. The CDR3 nucleotides are TGTGCCAGCTCACCACAGGGTAGTGAAAAACTGTTTTTT. The rearrangement joins TRBV18 to TRBJ1-4; D ambiguous. Germline loops: CDR1 KGHSH, CDR2 LQKENI. The length of the CDR3 is 13 residues. Trimming removed 1 base at V and 7 bases at J, with 7 bases between.

This clonotype was recorded at least ten times. The rearrangement joins TRBV20-1 to TRBJ2-1; TRBD2 matches 12 bases. V lost 5 bases and J lost 10; bases outside the gene matches: 6. The CDR3 extends over 13 amino acids. Looked up from germline, CDR1 is DFQATT and CDR2 is SNEGSKA (reference sequence). The CDR3 spells CSAPGLAGEEQFF. The CDR3 coding sequence is TGCAGTGCTCCGGGACTAGCGGGTGAAGAGCAGTTCTTC.

This clonotype was observed a few times. The chain uses TRBV5-1 and TRBJ2-3; D unclear. The germline CDR1 and CDR2 sequences are SGHRS and YFSETQ. The CDR3 extends over 13 amino acids. V was clipped by 4 bases and J by 6 bases, with 12 bases between them. As DNA, the CDR3 is TGCGCCAGCAGCCTGGACGGCGTTGATACGCAGTATTTT. Protein: CASSLDGVDTQYF.

This clonotype was counted a single time. This may be a read error, as it is one base from a much larger clone. This sequence joins TRBV20-1 and TRBJ2-1, with TRBD2 matching over 11 bases. The germline V gene has CDR1 DFQATT and CDR2 SNEGSKA (reference sequence). CDR3 length equals 16 residues. In DNA form, the CDR3 reads TGCAGTGCGGTACAGACTAGCGGGGAATCCTACAATAAGCAGTTCTTC. Translating gives CSAVQTSGESYNKQFF.

The table lists this clonotype with many counts. The DNA for the CDR3 is TGTGCCAGCAGTTCCGAAGGAGCGGGAGATTCAGATACGCAGTATTTT. Protein sequence: CASSSEGAGDSDTQYF. The rearrangement joins TRBV12-3 or TRBV12-4 to TRBJ2-3; 8 nucleotides align to TRBD2. The CDR3 is 16 amino acids. J gave up 4 bases and V 4 bases, and 10 bases lay outside the gene matches.

This rearrangement joins TRBV11-2 to TRBJ2-4; no clear D gene. The CDR3 is made up of 15 amino acids. Deletions cut 4 bases from V and 0 bases from J, with 10 bases between. Looked up from germline, CDR1 is SGHAT and CDR2 is FQNNGV. CDR3 sequence (DNA): TGTGCCAGCAGCTCCACGACATTAGCCAAAAACATTCAGTACTTC. Amino acids: CASSSTTLAKNIQYF. Full variable domain (missing parts from reference TRBV11-2 and TRBJ2-4): EAGVAQSPRYKIIEKRQSVAFWCNPISGHATLYWYQQILGQGPKLLIQFQNNGVVDDSQLPKDRFSAERLKGVDSTLKIQPAKLEDSAVYLCASSSTTLAKNIQYFGAGTRLSVL.

Ten or more counts support this clonotype. This rearrangement joins TRBV24-1 to TRBJ2-3; D remains unclear. Germline CDR1 is KGHDR and CDR2 is SFDVKD. This CDR3 region has 16 residues. The V and J ends lost 1 base and 0 bases respectively, with 10 bases between them. Written as DNA, the CDR3 is TGTGCCACCAGTGATTTTATCGCTACTAGCACAGATACGCAGTATTTT. The encoded protein is CATSDFIATSTDTQYF.

Details on this clonotype: A much bigger clone sits one base away, suggesting this may be a read error. The chain links TRBV24-1 to TRBJ2-1, with TRBD2 matching over 7 bases. This CDR3 is 13 amino acids long. The V gene's germline CDR1 is KGHDR and CDR2 SFDVKD. DNA of the CDR3: TGTGCCACCGGGAGGGCCTTAATAAATGATCAGTTCTTC. This codes for CATGRALINDQFF.

This sequence joins TRBV11-1 and TRBJ2-1; 10 bases align to TRBD1. The CDR3 covers 15 residues. Germline V gene sequence: CDR1 SGHAT, CDR2 FQDESV (reference sequence). J gave up 7 bases and V 5 bases, and 8 bases lay outside the gene matches. The CDR3 sequence is CASSRGQGSGNEQFF. CDR3 bases: TGTGCCAGCAGCCGGGGACAGGGGAGTGGTAATGAGCAGTTCTTC.

V usage is TRBV7-2 and J usage is TRBJ2-3, with no clear D. The CDR3 extends over 14 amino acids. Germline CDR1 SGHTA, CDR2 FQGNSA. V dropped 2 bases and J dropped 0 bases, with 6 bases sitting between them. The CDR3 region is CASSLTSSTDTQYF. CDR3 nucleotide sequence: TGTGCCAGCAGCTTAACTTCTAGCACAGATACGCAGTATTTT.

This clonotype was recorded at least ten times. CDR3 in DNA: TGCAGTGCTAGAGATCTCAGGGGCCGCGATGGCTACACCTTC. Translating it yields CSARDLRGRDGYTF. The chain is built from TRBV20-1 and TRBJ1-2; perhaps TRBD1 as D (6 bases). Trimming took 0 bases from V and 6 from J, leaving 14 bases between them. Germline CDR1 and CDR2: DFQATT and SNEGSKA (reference sequence). The length of the CDR3 is 14 residues.